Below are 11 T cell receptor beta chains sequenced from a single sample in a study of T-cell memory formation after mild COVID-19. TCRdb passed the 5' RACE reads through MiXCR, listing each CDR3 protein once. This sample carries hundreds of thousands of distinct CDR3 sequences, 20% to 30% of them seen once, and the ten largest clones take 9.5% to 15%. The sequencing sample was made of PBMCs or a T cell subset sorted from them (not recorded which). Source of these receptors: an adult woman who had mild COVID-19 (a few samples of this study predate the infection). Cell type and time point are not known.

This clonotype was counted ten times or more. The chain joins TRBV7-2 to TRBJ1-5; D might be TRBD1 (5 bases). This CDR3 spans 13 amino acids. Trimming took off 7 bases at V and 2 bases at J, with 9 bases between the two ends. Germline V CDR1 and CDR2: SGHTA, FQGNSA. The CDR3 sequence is CASKGYGNQPQHF. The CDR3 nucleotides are TGTGCCAGCAAGGGGTATGGCAATCAGCCCCAGCATTTT.

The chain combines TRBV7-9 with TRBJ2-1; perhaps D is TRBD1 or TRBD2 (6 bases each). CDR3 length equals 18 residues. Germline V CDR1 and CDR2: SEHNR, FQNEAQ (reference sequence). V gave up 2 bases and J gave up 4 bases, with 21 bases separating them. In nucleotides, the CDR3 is TGTGCCAGCAGCTTAAGGGGAGGTGGGGGGCCCTTTTACAATGAGCAGTTCTTC. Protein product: CASSLRGGGGPFYNEQFF.

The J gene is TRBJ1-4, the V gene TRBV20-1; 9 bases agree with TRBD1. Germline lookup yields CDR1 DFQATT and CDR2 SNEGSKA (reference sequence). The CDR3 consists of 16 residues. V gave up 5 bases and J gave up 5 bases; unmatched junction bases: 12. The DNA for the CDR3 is TGCAGTGCTTCGGCCGGCAGGGGGACAGGGAATGAAAAACTGTTTTTT. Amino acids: CSASAGRGTGNEKLFF.

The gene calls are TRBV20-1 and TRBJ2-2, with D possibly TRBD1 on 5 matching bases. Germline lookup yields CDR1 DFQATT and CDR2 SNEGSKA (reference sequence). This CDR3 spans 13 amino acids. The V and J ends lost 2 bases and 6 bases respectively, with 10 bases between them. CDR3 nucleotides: TGCAGTGCTAGACAGGGTACGGCCGGGGAGCTGTTTTTT. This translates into CSARQGTAGELFF.

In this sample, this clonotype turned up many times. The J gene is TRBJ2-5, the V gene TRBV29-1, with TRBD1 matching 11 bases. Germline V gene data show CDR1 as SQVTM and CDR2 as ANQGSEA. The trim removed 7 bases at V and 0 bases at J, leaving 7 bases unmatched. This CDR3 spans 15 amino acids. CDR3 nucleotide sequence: TGCAGCGCCGCGAGGGACAGGGGGGACCAAGAGACCCAGTACTTC. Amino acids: CSAARDRGDQETQYF.

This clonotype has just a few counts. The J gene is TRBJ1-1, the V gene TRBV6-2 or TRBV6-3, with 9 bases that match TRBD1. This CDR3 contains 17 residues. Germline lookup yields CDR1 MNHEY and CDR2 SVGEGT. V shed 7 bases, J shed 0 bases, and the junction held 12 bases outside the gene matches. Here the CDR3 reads CASTEPPGQGLNTEAFF. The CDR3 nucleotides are TGTGCCAGCACCGAACCTCCGGGACAGGGACTGAACACTGAAGCTTTCTTT.

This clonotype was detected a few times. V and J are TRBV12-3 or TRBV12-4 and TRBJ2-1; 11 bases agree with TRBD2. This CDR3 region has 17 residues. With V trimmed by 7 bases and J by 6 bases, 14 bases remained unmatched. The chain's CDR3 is CASIDSGREGILNEQFF. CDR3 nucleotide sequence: TGTGCCAGCATAGATAGCGGGAGGGAGGGTATCCTCAATGAGCAGTTCTTC.

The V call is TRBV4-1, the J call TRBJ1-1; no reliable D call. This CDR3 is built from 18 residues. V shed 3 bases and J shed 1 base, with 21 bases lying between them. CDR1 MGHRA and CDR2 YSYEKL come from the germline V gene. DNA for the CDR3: TGCGCCAGCAGCCACTTCCTCGGGATCCACTCTAGGAACACTGAAGCTTTCTTT. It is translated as CASSHFLGIHSRNTEAFF.

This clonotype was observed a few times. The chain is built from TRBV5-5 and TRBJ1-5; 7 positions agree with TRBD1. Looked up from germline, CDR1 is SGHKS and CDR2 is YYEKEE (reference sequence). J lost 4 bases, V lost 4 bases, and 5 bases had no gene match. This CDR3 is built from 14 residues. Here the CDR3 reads CASSGGQRNQPQHF. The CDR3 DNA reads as TGTGCCAGCAGCGGGGGACAGAGAAATCAGCCCCAGCATTTT.

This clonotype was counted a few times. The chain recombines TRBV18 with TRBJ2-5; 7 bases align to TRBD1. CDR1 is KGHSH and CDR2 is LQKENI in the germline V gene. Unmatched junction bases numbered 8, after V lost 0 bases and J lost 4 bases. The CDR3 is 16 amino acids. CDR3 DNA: TGTGCCAGCTCACCACCAGCGACAGGGATAGGAGAGACCCAGTACTTC. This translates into CASSPPATGIGETQYF. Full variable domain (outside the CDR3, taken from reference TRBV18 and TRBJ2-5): NAGVMQNPRHLVRRRGQEARLRCSPMKGHSHVYWYRQLPEEGLKFMVYLQKENIIDESGMPKERFSAEFPKEGPSILRIQQVVRGDSAAYFCASSPPATGIGETQYFGPGTRLLVL.

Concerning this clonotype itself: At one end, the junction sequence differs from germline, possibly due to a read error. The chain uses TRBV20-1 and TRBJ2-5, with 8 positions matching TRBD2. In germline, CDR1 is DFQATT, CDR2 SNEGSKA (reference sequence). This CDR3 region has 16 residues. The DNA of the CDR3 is TGCAGTGCAACCGGGACTAGGTTGGCAGGCCAAGAGACCAAGTACTTC. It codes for CSATGTRLAGQETKYF.